This T cell receptor (beta chain) was obtained from a study of human T cells and chemical hapten exposure. Study overall: The patient population, which was mostly female, had alopecia areata, totalis or universalis.

As for time point: patch test 1, 2 weeks after DPC sensitization. Treatment reported: therapeutic diphenylcyclopropenone sensitization with weekly scalp DPC. Blood collection took place prior to placing each patch test. Alopecia patients between 18 and 70 years old and suitable for DPC were used as donors. The germline gives CDR1 MNHEY, CDR2 SVGAGI. The V gene lost 2 bases and the J gene lost 6 bases, with 12 bases spanning the gap. The CDR3 is 14 amino acids. About this clonotype: A single base separates this from a much larger clone, so it may be a read error. This likely comes from a read error, as the CDR3 has no conserved phenylalanine or tryptophan at its end.

How the authors handled the data: A per-sample median of roughly 91,000 TCRs was observed, with a range of 23,224 to 690,600. TCRdb redid the calling of the RACE reads with MiXCR, one entry per CDR3 protein. For this entry, the V and J calls and clone size follow TCRdb and not the study's own pipeline. The profile shows roughly 360,000 distinct CDR3 sequences, approximately 5.1% of them singletons. This clonotype originated in a woman aged 45 to 65 with alopecia areata. Some clones in this sample may be carry-over from other donors' samples. The gene calls are TRBV6-5 and TRBJ2-3, with D perhaps TRBD1 or TRBD2 (5 bases each). Sequenced material: whole blood, taken in connection with sensitization to the hapten diphenylcyclopropenone (DPC). This chain's CDR3 is CASSYRGPRDTQYY. The CDR3 region has the DNA TGTGCCAGCAGTTACCGGGGCCCTCGGGATACGCAGTATTAT.